What follows are 27 T cell receptor beta chains derived from one specimen sequenced in a study of blood T cell repertoires in COVID-19. TCRdb's table, derived via immunoSEQ multiplex PCR, lists solely in-frame clones and lacks some. The repertoire holds hundreds of thousands of clones, with 75% to 90% as singletons. Source material: PBMCs or T cells enriched from blood (not recorded which). These receptors came from a man younger than 40 who had recovered from COVID-19.

This chain uses TRBV5-1 with TRBJ1-2; D is unresolved. Trimming removed 0 bases from V and 6 bases from J, with 12 bases in between. This CDR3 comprises 14 residues. The germline V gene has CDR1 SGHRS and CDR2 YFSETQ. The CDR3: CASSLEPPGNGYTF. The CDR3 DNA reads TGCGCCAGCAGCTTGGAACCACCGGGGAATGGCTACACCTTC.

Here the CDR3 DNA reads TGTGCCATCAGGAGGGGGGACAGGGGAGCCCCTAACTATGGCTACACCTTC. Residues: CAIRRGDRGAPNYGYTF. The chain joins TRBV10-3 to TRBJ1-2; 10 bases fit TRBD1. CDR3 length: 17 amino acids. Germline V lookup: CDR1 ENHRY, CDR2 SYGVKD. Unmatched junction bases numbered 10, after V lost 6 bases and J lost 0 bases.

The gene calls are TRBV5-1 and TRBJ2-7, with 9 bases aligning to TRBD1. V shed 0 bases, J shed 12 bases, and the junction held 13 bases outside the gene matches. CDR1 and CDR2 (germline): SGHRS, YFSETQ. This CDR3 has 15 amino acids. For the CDR3, the DNA is TGCGCCAGCAGCTTGGACCTGGACAGGGGACCAGACGGGTACTTC. Translating it yields CASSLDLDRGPDGYF.

With respect to this clone: A much larger clone sits a single nucleotide away, making a read error possible. The rearrangement links TRBV5-4 to TRBJ1-4; 9 bases line up with TRBD1. This CDR3 is 14 amino acids long. The germline V gene has CDR1 SGHNT and CDR2 YYREEE (reference sequence). V was clipped by 4 bases and J by 7 bases; unmatched bases: 5. Written as DNA, the CDR3 is TGTGCCAGCAGCCAGGGACAGGGTCGTGAAAAACTGTTTTTT. This codes for CASSQGQGREKLFF.

V usage is TRBV5-4 and J usage is TRBJ2-2; D remains ambiguous. The CDR3 covers 13 residues. Trimming took 3 bases from V and 4 from J, leaving 7 bases between them. Germline V gene sequence: CDR1 SGHNT, CDR2 YYREEE (reference sequence). CDR3 in DNA: TGTGCCAGCAGCTCGGTCCTCACCGGGGAGCTGTTTTTT. Protein product: CASSSVLTGELFF.

The chain recombines TRBV24-1 with TRBJ1-5; 10 bases are a match to TRBD1. Germline loops: CDR1 KGHDR, CDR2 SFDVKD. The ends lost 6 bases at V and 9 bases at J; junction bases unmatched: 13. The length of the CDR3 is 16 residues. In nucleotides, the CDR3 is TGTGCCACCAGTCATACGACAGGGGGCCGGGGGGGGCCCCAGCATTTT. It encodes CATSHTTGGRGGPQHF.

The gene calls are TRBV5-1 and TRBJ2-3, with D unresolved. Germline assignment: CDR1 SGHRS and CDR2 YFSETQ. This CDR3 spans 16 amino acids. Trimming took off 0 bases at V and 0 bases at J, with 11 bases between the two ends. The CDR3 sequence: CASSLVQSSSTDTQYF. CDR3 nucleotide sequence: TGCGCCAGCAGCTTGGTACAGAGTTCTAGCACAGATACGCAGTATTTT.

The chain is built from TRBV5-8 and TRBJ2-5; 13 positions agree with TRBD2. This CDR3 comprises 16 residues. Losses at the gene ends were 4 bases for V and 1 base for J; bases not matched to a gene: 4. Germline loops: CDR1 SGHTS, CDR2 YDEGEE. CDR3 in DNA: TGTGCCAGCAGCATGGGACTAGCGGGGCCCCAAGAGACCCAGTACTTC. Residues: CASSMGLAGPQETQYF.

This chain uses TRBV12-3 or TRBV12-4 with TRBJ2-7; D is perhaps TRBD1 (5 bases). V shed 5 bases and J shed 3 bases, with 8 bases lying between them. This CDR3 is built from 12 residues. This chain's CDR3 is CASSRGGYEQYF. CDR3 DNA sequence: TGTGCCAGCAGTAGGGGCGGCTACGAGCAGTACTTC.

The chain has TRBV7-3 and TRBJ2-2; no definite D call. Trimming removed 2 bases from V and 3 bases from J, with 13 bases in between. This CDR3 comprises 16 residues. Germline values: CDR1 SGHTA, CDR2 FQGTGA. DNA for the CDR3: TGTGCCAGCAGCTTAGGCCGGGTATGGGACACCGGGGAGCTGTTTTTT. Translating gives CASSLGRVWDTGELFF.

The chain carries TRBV19 and TRBJ2-3; TRBD1 matches at 10 bases. CDR1 and CDR2 (germline): LNHDA, SQIVND (reference sequence). V gave up 7 bases and J gave up 4 bases; unmatched junction bases: 2. CDR3 length: 13 amino acids. The CDR3: CASTGQGADTQYF. CDR3 nucleotide sequence: TGTGCCAGTACCGGACAGGGGGCAGATACGCAGTATTTT.

As concerns this clone: The sample holds other DNA sequences that translate to the same CDR3. The chain joins TRBV29-1 to TRBJ1-1, with a weak D call TRBD1 (5 bases). The CDR3 is 12 residues long. The V gene's germline CDR1 is SQVTM and CDR2 ANQGSEA. V was clipped by 4 bases and J by 4 bases, with 10 bases between them. CDR3 bases: TGCAGCGTTGGTCAGGGAGGCACTGAAGCTTTCTTT. It is translated as CSVGQGGTEAFF. Together with reference TRBV29-1 and TRBJ1-1, the CDR3 gives the full variable domain: SAVISQKPSRDICQRGTSLTIQCQVDSQVTMMFWYRQQPGQSLTLIATANQGSEATYESGFVIDKFPISRPNLTFSTLTVSNMSPEDSSIYLCSVGQGGTEAFFGQGTRLTVV.

The chain recombines TRBV6-5 with TRBJ1-5; 9 bases align to TRBD1. Germline V CDR1 and CDR2: MNHEY, SVGAGI. This CDR3 is 15 amino acids long. Losses at the gene ends were 7 bases for V and 2 bases for J; bases not matched to a gene: 6. CDR3 amino acids: CASNKGQGGNQPQHF. The DNA for the CDR3 is TGTGCCAGCAATAAGGGACAGGGAGGCAATCAGCCCCAGCATTTT.

This chain links TRBV19 with TRBJ2-3, with D unresolved. The germline V gene has CDR1 LNHDA and CDR2 SQIVND (reference sequence). V was cut by 7 bases and J by 0 bases, with 8 bases left in between. The CDR3 covers 13 residues. The CDR3 is CASKILSTDTQYF. The CDR3 DNA follows: TGTGCCAGTAAAATTCTAAGCACAGATACGCAGTATTTT.

The CDR3 reads CASSLALAWDTGELFF. CDR3 sequence (DNA): TGTGCCAGCAGCTTAGCGCTAGCGTGGGACACCGGGGAGCTGTTTTTT. This chain connects TRBV7-6 to TRBJ2-2, with D perhaps matching TRBD2 (6 bases). The CDR3 runs to 16 residues. V was pared by 0 bases and J by 3 bases, with 11 bases between. Germline V lookup: CDR1 SGHVS, CDR2 FNYEAQ.

The rearrangement links TRBV6-1 to TRBJ2-1; 9 bases line up with TRBD2. Per germline, CDR1 MNHNS and CDR2 SASEGT. J was trimmed by 15 bases and V by 1 base; bases with no gene match: 13. The CDR3 sequence is 15 residues long. This CDR3 is CASSEGRGVAGVRFF. The CDR3 nucleotides are TGTGCCAGCAGTGAAGGGAGAGGAGTAGCGGGGGTCCGGTTCTTC.

J is TRBJ2-7 and V is TRBV25-1, with 9 bases aligning to TRBD1. V was pared by 7 bases and J by 2 bases, with 3 bases of the junction left unmatched. The CDR3 covers 13 residues. CDR1 and CDR2 from the germline V gene are MGHDK and SYGVNS. DNA for the CDR3: TGTGCCAGCACGGGACAGGGTACCTACGAGCAGTACTTC. Amino acid sequence: CASTGQGTYEQYF.

The rearrangement uses TRBV5-1 and TRBJ1-2; 8 bases are shared with TRBD1. Losses at the gene ends were 2 bases for V and 8 bases for J; bases not matched to a gene: 5. This CDR3 has 13 residues. Germline V gene lookup returns CDR1 SGHRS and CDR2 YFSETQ. The CDR3 bases are TGCGCCAGCAGCTTATGGACAGGGAACGGCTACACCTTC. It is translated as CASSLWTGNGYTF.

The chain has TRBV7-2 and TRBJ1-1, with 8 bases matching TRBD1. Germline CDR1 SGHTA, CDR2 FQGNSA. Losses at the gene ends were 5 bases for V and 4 bases for J; bases not matched to a gene: 3. The CDR3 extends over 13 amino acids. The CDR3 reads CASSATGGTEAFF. DNA of the CDR3: TGTGCCAGCAGCGCCACAGGGGGCACTGAAGCTTTCTTT.

In this sample, this clone turned up a few times. The chain joins TRBV5-6 to TRBJ2-2; 7 bases fit TRBD2. V dropped 0 bases and J dropped 6; count of bases not matched to a gene: 5. The CDR3 is 15 amino acids. CDR1 is SGHDT, CDR2 YYEEEE, per germline. CDR3 bases: TGTGCCAGCAGCTTGGTTGAGCGGGACGCCGGGGAGCTGTTTTTT. This codes for CASSLVERDAGELFF.

J is TRBJ1-3 and V is TRBV19, with D hard to call. From germline, CDR1 is LNHDA and CDR2 SQIVND (reference sequence). The CDR3 is 15 residues long. The V gene lost 5 bases and the J gene lost 0 bases, with 11 bases spanning the gap. In DNA form, the CDR3 reads TGTGCCAGTAGTCGGGGTCAACCCTCTGGAAACACCATATATTTT. Amino acids: CASSRGQPSGNTIYF.

The chain employs TRBV3-1 (or the pseudogene TRBV3-2) and TRBJ1-2, with 12 bases that match TRBD1. The CDR3 consists of 18 residues. V shed 4 bases and J 1 base; nucleotides not matched to a gene: 10. The germline gives CDR1 LGHDT, CDR2 YNNKEL (reference sequence). CDR3 nucleotides: TGTGCCAGCAGCCCACCCCGGGACAGGGGGCGGTTTAACTATGGCTACACCTTC. Its translation is CASSPPRDRGRFNYGYTF.

The table lists this clone with a count of one. The chain is built from TRBV29-1 and TRBJ2-7; perhaps TRBD2 as D (5 bases). Per germline, CDR1 SQVTM and CDR2 ANQGSEA. The V and J ends lost 2 bases and 2 bases respectively, with 10 bases between them. This CDR3 comprises 13 residues. The CDR3 loop reads CSVESWETYEQYF. The CDR3 DNA reads as TGCAGCGTTGAAAGCTGGGAGACCTACGAGCAGTACTTC.

The chain couples TRBV19 to TRBJ1-2; 8 nucleotides match TRBD1. Germline V gene sequence: CDR1 LNHDA, CDR2 SQIVND (reference sequence). This CDR3 has 15 amino acids. The V and J ends lost 3 bases and 0 bases, in that order; junction bases with no gene match: 3. The DNA for the CDR3 is TGTGCCAGTAGTATCGACAGGGGTACTAACTATGGCTACACCTTC. Translation: CASSIDRGTNYGYTF.

The genes are TRBV20-1 and TRBJ1-1; D is possibly TRBD1 (5 bases). V lost 8 bases to trimming and J lost 4 bases, with 11 bases between them. This CDR3 region has 11 residues. Germline CDR1 and CDR2: DFQATT and SNEGSKA (reference sequence). The CDR3 loop reads CSPTGRTEAFF. The CDR3 region has the DNA TGCAGTCCCACAGGTCGCACTGAAGCTTTCTTT.

This clone was seen only a few times. This sequence joins TRBV7-9 and TRBJ1-5; no clear D. CDR1 and CDR2 (germline): SEHNR, FQNEAQ (reference sequence). This CDR3 comprises 13 residues. With 1 base removed from V and 6 bases from J, the gap between germline ends came to 7 bases. Written as DNA, the CDR3 is TGTGCCAGCAGCTTAGATTCCGGTCAGCCCCAGCATTTT. It is translated as CASSLDSGQPQHF.

The V and J genes are TRBV5-1 and TRBJ1-3; perhaps TRBD1 as D (5 bases). Germline values: CDR1 SGHRS, CDR2 YFSETQ. Trimming removed 4 bases from V and 0 bases from J, with 14 bases in between. This CDR3 contains 16 residues. The CDR3 sequence: CASSVLPGFSGNTIYF. The DNA of the CDR3 is TGCGCCAGCAGCGTACTACCAGGGTTCTCTGGAAACACCATATATTTT.